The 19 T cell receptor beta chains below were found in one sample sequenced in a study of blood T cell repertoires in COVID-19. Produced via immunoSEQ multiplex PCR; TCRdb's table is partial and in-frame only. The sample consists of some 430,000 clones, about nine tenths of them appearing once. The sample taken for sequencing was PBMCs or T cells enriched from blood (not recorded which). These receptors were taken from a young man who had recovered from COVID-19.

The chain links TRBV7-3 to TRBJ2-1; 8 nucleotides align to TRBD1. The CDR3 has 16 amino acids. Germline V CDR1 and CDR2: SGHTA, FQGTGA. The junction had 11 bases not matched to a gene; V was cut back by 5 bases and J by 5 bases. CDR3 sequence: CASSPGADREDNEQFF. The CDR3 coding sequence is TGTGCCAGCAGCCCCGGGGCGGACAGGGAGGACAATGAGCAGTTCTTC.

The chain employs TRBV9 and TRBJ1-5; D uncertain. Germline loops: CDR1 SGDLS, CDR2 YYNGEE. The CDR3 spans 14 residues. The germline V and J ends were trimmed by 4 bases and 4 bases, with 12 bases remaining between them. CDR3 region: CASSPTKANQPQHF. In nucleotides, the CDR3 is TGTGCCAGCAGCCCCACGAAAGCAAATCAGCCCCAGCATTTT.

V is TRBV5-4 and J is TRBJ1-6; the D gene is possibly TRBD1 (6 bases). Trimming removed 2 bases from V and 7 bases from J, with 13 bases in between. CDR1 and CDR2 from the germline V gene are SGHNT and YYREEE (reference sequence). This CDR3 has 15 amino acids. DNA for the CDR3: TGTGCCAGCAGCTTCCCCGGGAGGGGGAATTCACCCCTCCACTTT. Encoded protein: CASSFPGRGNSPLHF.

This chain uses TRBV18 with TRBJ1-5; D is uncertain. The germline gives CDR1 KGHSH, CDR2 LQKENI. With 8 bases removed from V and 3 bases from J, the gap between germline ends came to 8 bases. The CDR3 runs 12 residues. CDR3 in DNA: TGTGCCAGCAACAGAGACAATCAGCCCCAGCATTTT. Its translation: CASNRDNQPQHF.

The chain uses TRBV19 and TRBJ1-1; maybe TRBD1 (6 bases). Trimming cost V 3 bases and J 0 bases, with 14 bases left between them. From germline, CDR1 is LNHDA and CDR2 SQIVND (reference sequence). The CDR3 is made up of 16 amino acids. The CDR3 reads CASSILRQAMNTEAFF. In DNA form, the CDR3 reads TGTGCCAGTAGTATCCTAAGACAGGCGATGAACACTGAAGCTTTCTTT.

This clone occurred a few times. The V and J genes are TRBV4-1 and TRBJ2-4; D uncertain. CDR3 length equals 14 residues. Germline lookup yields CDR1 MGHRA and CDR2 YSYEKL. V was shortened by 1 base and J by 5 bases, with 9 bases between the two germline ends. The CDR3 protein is CASSQGLLENIQYF. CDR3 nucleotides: TGCGCCAGCAGCCAAGGACTCCTCGAAAACATTCAGTACTTC.

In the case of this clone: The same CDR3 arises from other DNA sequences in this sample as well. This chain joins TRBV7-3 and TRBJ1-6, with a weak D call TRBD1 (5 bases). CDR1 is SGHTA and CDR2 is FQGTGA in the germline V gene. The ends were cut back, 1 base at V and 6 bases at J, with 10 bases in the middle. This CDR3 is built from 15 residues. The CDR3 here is CASSLIGQGNSPLHF. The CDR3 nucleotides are TGTGCCAGCAGCTTAATCGGGCAGGGTAATTCACCCCTCCACTTT.

Here the CDR3 reads CAWSPPPGSSAFF. The CDR3 DNA sequence: TGTGCCTGGAGCCCACCCCCCGGGTCCTCGGCTTTCTTT. This chain joins TRBV30 and TRBJ1-1; D gene uncertain. Trimming removed 3 bases at V and 11 bases at J, with 19 bases between. CDR1 GTSNPN and CDR2 SVGIG come from the germline V gene (reference sequence). The CDR3 totals 13 residues.

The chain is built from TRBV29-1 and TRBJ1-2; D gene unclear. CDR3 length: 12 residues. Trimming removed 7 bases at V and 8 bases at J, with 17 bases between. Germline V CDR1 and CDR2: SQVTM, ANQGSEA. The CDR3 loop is CSASPPGSGYTF. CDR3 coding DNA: TGCAGCGCCTCCCCCCCTGGTAGCGGCTACACCTTC.

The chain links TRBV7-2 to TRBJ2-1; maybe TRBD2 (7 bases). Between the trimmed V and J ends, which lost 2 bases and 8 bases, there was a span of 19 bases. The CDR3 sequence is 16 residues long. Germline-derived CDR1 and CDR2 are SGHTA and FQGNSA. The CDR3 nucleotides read TGTGCCAGCAGCTTACAGGGGAGGGCCTCGATGCATGAGCAGTTCTTC. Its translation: CASSLQGRASMHEQFF.

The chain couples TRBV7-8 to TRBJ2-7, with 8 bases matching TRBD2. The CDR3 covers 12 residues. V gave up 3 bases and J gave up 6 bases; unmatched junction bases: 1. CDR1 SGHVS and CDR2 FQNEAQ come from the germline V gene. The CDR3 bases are TGTGCCAGCAGCTTCGGACTAGCCGAGCAGTACTTC. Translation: CASSFGLAEQYF. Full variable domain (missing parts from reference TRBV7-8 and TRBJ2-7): GAGVSQSPRYKVAKRGQDVALRCDPISGHVSLFWYQQALGQGPEFLTYFQNEAQLDKSGLPSDRFFAERPEGSVSTLKIQRTQQEDSAVYLCASSFGLAEQYFGPGTRLTVT.

The CDR3 DNA sequence: TGTGCCAGCACCCAGGCAGGGGTTCGAGGGGAGCTGTTTTTT. As protein: CASTQAGVRGELFF. The J gene is TRBJ2-2, the V gene TRBV28; D is perhaps TRBD1 (6 bases). V dropped 7 bases and J dropped 8 bases, with 17 bases sitting between them. Germline V lookup: CDR1 MDHEN, CDR2 SYDVKM. The CDR3 contains 14 residues. The whole variable domain, filled in from reference TRBV28 and TRBJ2-2, reads DVKVTQSSRYLVKRTGEKVFLECVQDMDHENMFWYRQDPGLGLRLIYFSYDVKMKEKGDIPEGYSVSREKKERFSLILESASTNQTSMYLCASTQAGVRGELFFGEGSRLTVL.

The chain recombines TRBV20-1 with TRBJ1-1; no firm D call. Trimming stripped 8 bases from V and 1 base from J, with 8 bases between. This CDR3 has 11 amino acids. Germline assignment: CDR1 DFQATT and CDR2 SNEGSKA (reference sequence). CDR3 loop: CSPSGNTEAFF. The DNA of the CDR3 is TGCAGTCCAAGCGGGAACACTGAAGCTTTCTTT.

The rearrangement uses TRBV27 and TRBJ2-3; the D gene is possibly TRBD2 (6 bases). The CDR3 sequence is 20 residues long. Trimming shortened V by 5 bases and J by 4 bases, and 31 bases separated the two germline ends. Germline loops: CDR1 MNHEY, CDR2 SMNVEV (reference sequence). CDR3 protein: CASSPLPGSTTGILADTQYF. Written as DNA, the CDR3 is TGTGCCAGCAGTCCCCTCCCCGGGAGCACCACCGGGATCTTAGCAGATACGCAGTATTTT.

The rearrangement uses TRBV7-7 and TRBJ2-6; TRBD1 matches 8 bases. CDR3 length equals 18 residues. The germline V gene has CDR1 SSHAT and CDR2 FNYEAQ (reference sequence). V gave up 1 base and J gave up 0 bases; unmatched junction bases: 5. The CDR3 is CASSLEWTGPSGANVLTF. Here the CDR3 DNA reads TGTGCCAGCAGCTTAGAGTGGACAGGGCCCTCTGGGGCCAACGTCCTGACTTTC. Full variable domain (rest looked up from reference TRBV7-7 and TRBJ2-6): GAGVSQSPRYKVTKRGQDVTLRCDPISSHATLYWYQQALGQGPEFLTYFNYEAQPDKSGLPSDRFSAERPEGSISTLTIQRTEQRDSAMYRCASSLEWTGPSGANVLTFGAGSRLTVL.

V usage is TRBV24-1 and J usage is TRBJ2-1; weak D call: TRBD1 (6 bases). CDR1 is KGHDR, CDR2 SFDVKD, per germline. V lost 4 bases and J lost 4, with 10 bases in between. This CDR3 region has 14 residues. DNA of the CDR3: TGTGCCACCAGTGAGTGGGACAATTACAATGAGCAGTTCTTC. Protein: CATSEWDNYNEQFF.

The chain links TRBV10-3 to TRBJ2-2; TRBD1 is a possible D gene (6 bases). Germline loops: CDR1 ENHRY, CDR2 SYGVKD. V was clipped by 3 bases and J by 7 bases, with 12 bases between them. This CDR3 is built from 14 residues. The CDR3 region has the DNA TGTGCCATCAGTGAAGGGCAGGGGTACGGGGAGCTGTTTTTT. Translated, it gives CAISEGQGYGELFF.

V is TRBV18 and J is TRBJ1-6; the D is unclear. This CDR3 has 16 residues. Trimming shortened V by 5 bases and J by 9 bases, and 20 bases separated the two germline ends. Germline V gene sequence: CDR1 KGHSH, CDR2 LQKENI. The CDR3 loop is CASSRLKPEGGSPLHF. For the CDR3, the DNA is TGTGCCAGCTCAAGACTTAAGCCGGAGGGAGGTTCACCCCTCCACTTT. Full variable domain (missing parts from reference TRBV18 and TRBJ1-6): NAGVMQNPRHLVRRRGQEARLRCSPMKGHSHVYWYRQLPEEGLKFMVYLQKENIIDESGMPKERFSAEFPKEGPSILRIQQVVRGDSAAYFCASSRLKPEGGSPLHFGNGTRLTVT.

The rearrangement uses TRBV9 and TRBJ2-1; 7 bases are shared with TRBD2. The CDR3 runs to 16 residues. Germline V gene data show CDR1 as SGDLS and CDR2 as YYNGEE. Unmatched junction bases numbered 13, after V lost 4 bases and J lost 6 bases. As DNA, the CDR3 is TGTGCCAGCAGCACAAGGACTAGTTTCCTTTCCAATGAGCAGTTCTTC. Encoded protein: CASSTRTSFLSNEQFF.